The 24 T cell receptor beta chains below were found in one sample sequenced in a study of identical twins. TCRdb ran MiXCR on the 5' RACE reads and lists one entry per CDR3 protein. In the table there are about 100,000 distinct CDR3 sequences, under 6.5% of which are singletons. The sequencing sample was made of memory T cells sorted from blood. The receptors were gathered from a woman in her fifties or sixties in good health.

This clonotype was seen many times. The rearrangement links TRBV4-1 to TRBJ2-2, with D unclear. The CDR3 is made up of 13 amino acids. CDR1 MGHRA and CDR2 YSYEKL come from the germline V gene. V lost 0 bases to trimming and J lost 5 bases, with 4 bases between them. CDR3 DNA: TGCGCCAGCAGCCAAGAAGTAACCGGGGAGCTGTTTTTT. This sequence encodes CASSQEVTGELFF.

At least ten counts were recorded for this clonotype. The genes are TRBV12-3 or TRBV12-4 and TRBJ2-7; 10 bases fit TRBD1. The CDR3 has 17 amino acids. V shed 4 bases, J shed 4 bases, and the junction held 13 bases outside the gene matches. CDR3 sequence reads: CASSSFRDRGGMYEQYF. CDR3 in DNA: TGTGCCAGCAGTTCATTCAGGGACAGGGGAGGTATGTACGAGCAGTACTTC.

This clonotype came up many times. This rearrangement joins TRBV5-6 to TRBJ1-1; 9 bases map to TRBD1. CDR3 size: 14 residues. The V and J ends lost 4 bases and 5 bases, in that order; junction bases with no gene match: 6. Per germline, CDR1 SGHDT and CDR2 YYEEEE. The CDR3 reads CASSVGTGNTEAFF. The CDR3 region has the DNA TGTGCCAGCAGCGTCGGGACAGGGAATACTGAAGCTTTCTTT. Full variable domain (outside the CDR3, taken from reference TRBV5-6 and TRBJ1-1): DAGVTQSPTHLIKTRGQQVTLRCSPKSGHDTVSWYQQALGQGPQFIFQYYEEEERQRGNFPDRFSGHQFPNYSSELNVNALLLGDSALYLCASSVGTGNTEAFFGQGTRLTVV.

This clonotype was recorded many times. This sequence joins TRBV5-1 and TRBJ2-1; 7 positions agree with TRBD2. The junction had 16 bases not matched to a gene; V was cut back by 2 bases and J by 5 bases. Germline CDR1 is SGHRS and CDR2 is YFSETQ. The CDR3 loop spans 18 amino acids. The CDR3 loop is CASSFSVGGGRAHNEQFF. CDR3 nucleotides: TGCGCCAGCAGCTTTAGTGTTGGTGGCGGGAGAGCTCACAATGAGCAGTTCTTC. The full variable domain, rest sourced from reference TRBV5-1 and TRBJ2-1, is KAGVTQTPRYLIKTRGQQVTLSCSPISGHRSVSWYQQTPGQGLQFLFEYFSETQRNKGNFPGRFSGRQFSNSRSEMNVSTLELGDSALYLCASSFSVGGGRAHNEQFFGPGTRLTVL.

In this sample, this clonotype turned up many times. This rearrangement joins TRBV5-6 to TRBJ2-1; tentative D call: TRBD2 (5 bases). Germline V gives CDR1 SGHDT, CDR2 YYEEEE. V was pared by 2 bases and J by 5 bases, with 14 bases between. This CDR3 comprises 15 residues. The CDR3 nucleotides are TGTGCCAGCAGCTTTTGGGGAGTCGGTCACAATGAGCAGTTCTTC. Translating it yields CASSFWGVGHNEQFF.

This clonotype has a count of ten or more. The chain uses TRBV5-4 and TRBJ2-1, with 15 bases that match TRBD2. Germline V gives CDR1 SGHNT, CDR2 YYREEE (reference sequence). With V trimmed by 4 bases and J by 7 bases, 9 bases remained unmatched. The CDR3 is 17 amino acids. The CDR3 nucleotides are TGTGCCAGCAGCCCGCCCCCCGGGACTAGCGGGGGGAATGAGCAGTTCTTC. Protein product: CASSPPPGTSGGNEQFF.

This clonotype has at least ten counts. CDR3 sequence reads: CASRDTGLNTEAFF. The CDR3 nucleotides are TGTGCCAGCAGGGATACAGGGTTGAACACTGAAGCTTTCTTT. J is TRBJ1-1 and V is TRBV6-4, with D possibly TRBD1 on 6 matching bases. V was pared by 6 bases and J by 0 bases, with 11 bases between. The CDR3 is 14 amino acids. CDR1 and CDR2 from the germline V gene are MRHNA and SNTAGT.

The CDR3 loop is CSATVRGGEKLFF. The CDR3 DNA follows: TGCAGCGCCACCGTTAGGGGGGGTGAAAAACTGTTTTTT. The chain uses TRBV29-1 and TRBJ1-4; a weak D match, TRBD1 (6 bases). The V end was cut by 7 bases, the J end by 7 bases, with 16 bases between. In germline, CDR1 is SQVTM, CDR2 ANQGSEA. The CDR3 is 13 residues long.

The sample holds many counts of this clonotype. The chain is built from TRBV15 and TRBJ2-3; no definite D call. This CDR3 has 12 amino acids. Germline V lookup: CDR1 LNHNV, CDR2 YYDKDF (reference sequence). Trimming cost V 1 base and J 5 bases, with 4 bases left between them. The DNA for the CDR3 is TGTGCCACCAGCAGAGGGGTAGATACGCAGTATTTT. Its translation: CATSRGVDTQYF.

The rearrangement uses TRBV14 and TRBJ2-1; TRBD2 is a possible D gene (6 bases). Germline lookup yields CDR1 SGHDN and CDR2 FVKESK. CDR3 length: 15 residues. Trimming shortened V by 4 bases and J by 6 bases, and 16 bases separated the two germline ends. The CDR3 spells CASSPNTHGGNEQFF. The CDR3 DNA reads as TGTGCCAGCAGCCCTAACACGCACGGGGGCAATGAGCAGTTCTTC.

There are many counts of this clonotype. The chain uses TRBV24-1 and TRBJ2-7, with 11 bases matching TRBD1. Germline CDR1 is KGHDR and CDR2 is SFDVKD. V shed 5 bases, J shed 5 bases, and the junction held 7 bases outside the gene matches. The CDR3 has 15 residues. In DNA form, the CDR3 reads TGTGCCACCAGTGCCCGAGGACAGGGGGCTAACGAGCAGTACTTC. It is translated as CATSARGQGANEQYF.

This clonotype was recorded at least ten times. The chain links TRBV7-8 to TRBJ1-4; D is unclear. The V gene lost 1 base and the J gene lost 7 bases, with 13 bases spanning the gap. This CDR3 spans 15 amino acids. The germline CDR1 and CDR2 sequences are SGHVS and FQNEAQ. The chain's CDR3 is CASSLETRVGEKLFF. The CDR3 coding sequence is TGTGCCAGCAGCTTAGAGACCCGGGTCGGTGAAAAACTGTTTTTT.

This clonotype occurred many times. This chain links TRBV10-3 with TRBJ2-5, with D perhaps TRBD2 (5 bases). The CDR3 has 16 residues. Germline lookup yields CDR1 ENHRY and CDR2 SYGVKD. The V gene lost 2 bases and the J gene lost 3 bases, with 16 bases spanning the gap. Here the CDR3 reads CAISEGGWRREETQYF. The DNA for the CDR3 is TGTGCCATCAGTGAGGGTGGCTGGCGGCGGGAAGAGACCCAGTACTTC.

The CDR3 nucleotides are TGTGCCAGCCACCGGACTAGCGGGATCAATGAGCAGTTCTTC. Translating gives CASHRTSGINEQFF. The chain combines TRBV2 with TRBJ2-1; 12 bases map to TRBD2. Germline trimming cut 8 bases from V and 6 bases from J; bases unmatched to any gene: 5. The CDR3 covers 14 residues. Germline CDR1 reads SNHLY; CDR2 reads FYNNEI.

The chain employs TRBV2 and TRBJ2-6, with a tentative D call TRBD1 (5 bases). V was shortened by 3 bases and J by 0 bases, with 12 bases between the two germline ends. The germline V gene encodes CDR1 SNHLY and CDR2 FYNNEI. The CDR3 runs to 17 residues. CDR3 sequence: CASSETAGRSGANVLTF. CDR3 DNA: TGTGCCAGCAGTGAGACAGCTGGACGCTCTGGGGCCAACGTCCTGACTTTC.

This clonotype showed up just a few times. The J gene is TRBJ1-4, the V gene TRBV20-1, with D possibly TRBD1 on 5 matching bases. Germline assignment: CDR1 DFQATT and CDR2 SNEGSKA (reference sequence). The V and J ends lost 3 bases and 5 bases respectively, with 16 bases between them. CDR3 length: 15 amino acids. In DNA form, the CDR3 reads TGCAGTGCTAGTGGGACGGACAATAGAAATGAAAAACTGTTTTTT. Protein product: CSASGTDNRNEKLFF.

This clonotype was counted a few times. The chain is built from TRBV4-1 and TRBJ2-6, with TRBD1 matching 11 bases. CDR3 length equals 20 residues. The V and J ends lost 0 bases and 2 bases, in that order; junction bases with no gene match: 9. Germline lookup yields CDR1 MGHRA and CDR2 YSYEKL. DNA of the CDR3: TGCGCCAGCAGCCAAGAACATCCCGGGACAGGGGGGACTGGGGCCAACGTCCTGACTTTC. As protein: CASSQEHPGTGGTGANVLTF.

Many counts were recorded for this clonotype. CDR3 bases: TGTGCCACCAGTGGTCTCAATGAGCAGTTCTTC. Its translation: CATSGLNEQFF. This sequence joins TRBV24-1 and TRBJ2-1, with unresolved D. Germline values: CDR1 KGHDR, CDR2 SFDVKD. V dropped 5 bases and J dropped 6 bases, with 4 bases sitting between them. The CDR3 length is 11 residues.

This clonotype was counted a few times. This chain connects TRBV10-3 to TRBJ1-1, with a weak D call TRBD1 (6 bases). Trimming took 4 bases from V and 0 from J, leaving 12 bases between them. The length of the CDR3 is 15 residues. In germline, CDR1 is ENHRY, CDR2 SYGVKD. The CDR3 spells CAISGRGGMNTEAFF. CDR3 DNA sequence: TGTGCCATCAGTGGGAGGGGGGGGATGAACACTGAAGCTTTCTTT.

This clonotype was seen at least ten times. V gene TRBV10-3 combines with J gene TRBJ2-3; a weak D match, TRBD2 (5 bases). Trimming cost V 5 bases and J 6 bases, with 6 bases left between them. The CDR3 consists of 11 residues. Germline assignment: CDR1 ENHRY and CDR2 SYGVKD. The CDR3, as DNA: TGTGCCATCAGTCCGGGGGATACGCAGTATTTT. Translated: CAISPGDTQYF.

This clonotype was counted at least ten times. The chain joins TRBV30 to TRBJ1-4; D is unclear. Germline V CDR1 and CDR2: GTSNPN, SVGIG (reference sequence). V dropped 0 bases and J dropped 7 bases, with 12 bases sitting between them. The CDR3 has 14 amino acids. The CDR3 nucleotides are TGTGCCTGGAGTGTCAGAGGGTTTGGTGAAAAACTGTTTTTT. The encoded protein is CAWSVRGFGEKLFF.

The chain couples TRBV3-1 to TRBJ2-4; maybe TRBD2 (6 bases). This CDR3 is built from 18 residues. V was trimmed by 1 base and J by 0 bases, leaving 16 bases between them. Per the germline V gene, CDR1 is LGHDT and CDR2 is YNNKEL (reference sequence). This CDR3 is CASSQGLLGGVAKNIQYF. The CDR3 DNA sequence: TGTGCCAGCAGCCAAGGGTTGTTAGGCGGGGTAGCCAAAAACATTCAGTACTTC. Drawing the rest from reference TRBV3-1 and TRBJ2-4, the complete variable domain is DTAVSQTPKYLVTQMGNDKSIKCEQNLGHDTMYWYKQDSKKFLKIMFSYNNKELIINETVPNRFSPKSPDKAHLNLHINSLELGDSAVYFCASSQGLLGGVAKNIQYFGAGTRLSVL.

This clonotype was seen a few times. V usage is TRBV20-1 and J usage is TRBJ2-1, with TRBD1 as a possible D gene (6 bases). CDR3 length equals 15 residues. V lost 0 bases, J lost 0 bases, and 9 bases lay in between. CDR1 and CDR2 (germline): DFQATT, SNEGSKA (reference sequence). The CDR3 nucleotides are TGCAGTGCTAGAGATGCACAGGGCTCCTACAATGAGCAGTTCTTC. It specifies CSARDAQGSYNEQFF.

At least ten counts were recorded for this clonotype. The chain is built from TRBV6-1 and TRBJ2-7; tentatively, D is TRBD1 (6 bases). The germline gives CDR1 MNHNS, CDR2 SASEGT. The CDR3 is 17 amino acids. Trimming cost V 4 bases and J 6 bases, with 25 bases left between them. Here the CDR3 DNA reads TGTGCCAGCAGTGTAGACCTAGCAGGGGCCCTCTTGCCCGAGCAGTACTTC. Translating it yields CASSVDLAGALLPEQYF.